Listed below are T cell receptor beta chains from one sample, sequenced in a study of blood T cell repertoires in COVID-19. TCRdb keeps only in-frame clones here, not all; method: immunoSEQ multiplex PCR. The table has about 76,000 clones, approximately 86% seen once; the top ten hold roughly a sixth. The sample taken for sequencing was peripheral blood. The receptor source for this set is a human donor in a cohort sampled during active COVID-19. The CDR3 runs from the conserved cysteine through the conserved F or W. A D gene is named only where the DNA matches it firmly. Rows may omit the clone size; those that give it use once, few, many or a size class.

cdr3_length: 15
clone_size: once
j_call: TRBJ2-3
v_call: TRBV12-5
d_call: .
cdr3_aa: CASGLVVTGTDTQYF
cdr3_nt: TGTGCTAGTGGTTTGGTGGTTACAGGCACAGATACGCAGTATTTT

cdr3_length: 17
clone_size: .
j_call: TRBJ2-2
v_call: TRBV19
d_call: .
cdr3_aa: CASSKDIGGANTGELFF
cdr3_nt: TGTGCCAGTAGTAAGGACATCGGCGGGGCGAACACCGGGGAGCTGTTTTTT

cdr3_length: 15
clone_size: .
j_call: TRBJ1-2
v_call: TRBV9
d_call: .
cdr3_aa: CASSARTVNTGGYTF
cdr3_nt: TGTGCCAGCAGCGCCCGGACAGTAAACACGGGAGGCTACACCTTC

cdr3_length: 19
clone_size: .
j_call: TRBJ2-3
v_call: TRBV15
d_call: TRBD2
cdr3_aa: CATSRVPSGRARGTDTQYF
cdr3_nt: TGTGCCACCAGCAGAGTTCCCAGCGGGAGGGCCAGGGGCACAGATACGCAGTATTTT

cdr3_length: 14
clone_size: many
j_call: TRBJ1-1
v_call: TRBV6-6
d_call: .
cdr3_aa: CASSYSEANTEAFF
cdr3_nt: TGTGCCAGCAGTTACTCTGAAGCAAACACTGAAGCTTTCTTT

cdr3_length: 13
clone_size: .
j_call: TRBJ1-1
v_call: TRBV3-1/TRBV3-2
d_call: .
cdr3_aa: CASSQQGYTEAFF
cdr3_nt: TGTGCCAGCAGCCAACAGGGGTACACTGAAGCTTTCTTT

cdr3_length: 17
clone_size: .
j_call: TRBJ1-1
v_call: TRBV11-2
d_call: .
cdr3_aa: CASSLVAGLARNYEAFF
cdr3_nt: TGTGCCAGCAGCTTAGTAGCGGGATTAGCCCGAAACTATGAAGCTTTCTTT

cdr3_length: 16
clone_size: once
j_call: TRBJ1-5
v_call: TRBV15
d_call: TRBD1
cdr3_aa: CATSRDLRQGNQPQHF
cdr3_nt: TGTGCCACCAGCAGAGATTTAAGACAGGGGAATCAGCCCCAGCATTTT

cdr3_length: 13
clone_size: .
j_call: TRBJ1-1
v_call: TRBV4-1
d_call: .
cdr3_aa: CASSPSDYTEAFF
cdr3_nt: TGCGCCAGCAGCCCATCGGACTACACTGAAGCTTTCTTT

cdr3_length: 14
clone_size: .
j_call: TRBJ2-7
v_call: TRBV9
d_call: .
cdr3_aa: CASSAGTQAYEQYF
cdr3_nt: TGTGCCAGCAGCGCCGGGACACAAGCCTACGAGCAGTACTTC

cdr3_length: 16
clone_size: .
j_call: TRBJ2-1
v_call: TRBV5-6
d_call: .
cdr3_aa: CASQEIRGYSFNEQFF
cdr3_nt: TGTGCCAGCCAGGAGATTAGGGGGTATTCATTCAATGAGCAGTTCTTC

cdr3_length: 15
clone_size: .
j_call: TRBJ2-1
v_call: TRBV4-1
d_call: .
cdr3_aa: CASNLAESSYNEQFF
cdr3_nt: TGCGCCAGCAACTTAGCTGAGAGCTCCTACAATGAGCAGTTCTTC

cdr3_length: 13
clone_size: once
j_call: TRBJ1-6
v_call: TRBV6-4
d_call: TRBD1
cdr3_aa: CASSGQEDSPLHF
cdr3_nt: TGTGCCAGCAGCGGACAGGAGGATTCACCCCTCCACTTT

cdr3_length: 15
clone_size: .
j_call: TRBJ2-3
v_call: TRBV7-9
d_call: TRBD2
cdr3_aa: CASSLGLAGADTQYF
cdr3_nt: TGTGCCAGCAGCTTAGGACTAGCGGGAGCCGATACGCAGTATTTT

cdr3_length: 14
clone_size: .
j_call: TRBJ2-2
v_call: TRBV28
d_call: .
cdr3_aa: CASREGLVTGELFF
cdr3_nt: TGTGCCAGCAGGGAGGGCCTAGTGACCGGGGAGCTGTTTTTT

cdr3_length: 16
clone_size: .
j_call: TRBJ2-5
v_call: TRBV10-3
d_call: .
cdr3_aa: CAISGATLGDQETQYF
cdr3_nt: TGTGCCATCAGTGGGGCCACATTAGGGGACCAAGAGACCCAGTACTTC

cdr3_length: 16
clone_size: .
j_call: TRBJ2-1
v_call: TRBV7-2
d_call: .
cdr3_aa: CASNLDTSVPYNEQFF
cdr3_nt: TGTGCCAGCAACCTTGATACGAGCGTGCCCTACAATGAGCAGTTCTTC

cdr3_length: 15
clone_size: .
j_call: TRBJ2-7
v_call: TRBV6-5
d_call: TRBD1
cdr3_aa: CASSYSWTGAYEQYF
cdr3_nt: TGTGCCAGCAGTTACTCTTGGACAGGGGCCTACGAGCAGTACTTC

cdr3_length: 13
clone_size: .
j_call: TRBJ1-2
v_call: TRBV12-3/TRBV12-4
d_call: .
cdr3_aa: CASSLDTYYGYTF
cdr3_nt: TGTGCCAGCAGTTTAGACACCTACTATGGCTACACCTTC

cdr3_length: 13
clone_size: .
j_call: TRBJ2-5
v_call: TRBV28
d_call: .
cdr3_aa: CASRLGQLETQYF
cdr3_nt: TGTGCCAGCAGGTTAGGACAGTTGGAGACCCAGTACTTC

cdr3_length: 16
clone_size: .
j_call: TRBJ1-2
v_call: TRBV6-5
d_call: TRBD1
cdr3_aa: CASSYSQGARSYGYTF
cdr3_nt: TGTGCCAGCAGTTACTCACAGGGGGCGCGTAGCTATGGCTACACCTTC

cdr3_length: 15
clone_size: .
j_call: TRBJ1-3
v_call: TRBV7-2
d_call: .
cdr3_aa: CASSPRGQVTDTIYF
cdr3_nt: TGTGCCAGCAGCCCAAGAGGGCAGGTCACGGACACCATATATTTT

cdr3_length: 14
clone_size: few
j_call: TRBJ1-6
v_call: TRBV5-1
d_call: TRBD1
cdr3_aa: CASSLGQGDSPLHF
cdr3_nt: TGCGCCAGCAGCTTGGGACAGGGGGATTCACCCCTCCACTTT

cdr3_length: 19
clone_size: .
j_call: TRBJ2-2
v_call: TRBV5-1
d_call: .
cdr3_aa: CASSQGFVGSGGWTGELFF
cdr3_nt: TGCGCCAGCAGCCAGGGCTTCGTGGGTAGCGGAGGTTGGACCGGGGAGCTGTTTTTT

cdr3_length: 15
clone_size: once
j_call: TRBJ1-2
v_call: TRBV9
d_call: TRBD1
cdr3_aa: CASSPPGQGVNGYTF
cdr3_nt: TGTGCCAGCAGCCCTCCGGGACAGGGGGTGAATGGCTACACCTTC

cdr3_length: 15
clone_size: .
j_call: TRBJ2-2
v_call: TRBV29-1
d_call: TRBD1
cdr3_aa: CSGGQGAMVTGELFF
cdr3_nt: TGCAGCGGTGGACAGGGAGCGATGGTCACCGGGGAGCTGTTTTTT

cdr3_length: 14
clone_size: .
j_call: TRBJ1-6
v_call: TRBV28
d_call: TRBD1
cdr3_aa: CASTVGQGVSPLHF
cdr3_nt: TGTGCCAGCACCGTGGGACAGGGTGTTTCACCCCTCCACTTT

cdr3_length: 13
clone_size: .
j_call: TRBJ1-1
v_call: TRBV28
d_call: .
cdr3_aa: CASRGQDGRGAFF
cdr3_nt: TGTGCCAGCAGGGGGCAAGATGGGAGGGGAGCTTTCTTT

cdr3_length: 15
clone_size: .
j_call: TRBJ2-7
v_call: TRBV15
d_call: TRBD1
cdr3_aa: CATSSAGQGGYEQYF
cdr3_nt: TGTGCCACCAGCAGTGCCGGACAGGGGGGCTACGAGCAGTACTTC

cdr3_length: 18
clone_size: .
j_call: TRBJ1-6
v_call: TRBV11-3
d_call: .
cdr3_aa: CASSLLGLMGKNNSPLHF
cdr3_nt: TGTGCCAGCAGCTTATTAGGACTAATGGGCAAGAATAATTCACCCCTCCACTTT

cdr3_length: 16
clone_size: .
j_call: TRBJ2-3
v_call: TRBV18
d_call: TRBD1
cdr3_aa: CASSPSGQGASDTQYF
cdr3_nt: TGTGCCAGCTCACCTTCGGGACAGGGGGCATCAGATACGCAGTATTTT

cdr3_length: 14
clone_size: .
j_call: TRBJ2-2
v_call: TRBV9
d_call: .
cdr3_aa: CASSVAPGTGELFF
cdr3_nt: TGTGCCAGCAGCGTAGCTCCGGGCACCGGGGAGCTGTTTTTT

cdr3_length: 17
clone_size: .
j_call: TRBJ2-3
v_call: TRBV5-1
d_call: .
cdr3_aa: CASSPRGGGYDRDTQYF
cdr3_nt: TGCGCCAGCAGCCCCCGTGGAGGGGGCTATGATAGGGATACGCAGTATTTT

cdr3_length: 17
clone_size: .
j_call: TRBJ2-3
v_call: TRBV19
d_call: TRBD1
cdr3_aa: CASSPHPGQGGTDTQYF
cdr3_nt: TGTGCCAGTAGTCCCCACCCCGGACAGGGCGGCACAGATACGCAGTATTTT

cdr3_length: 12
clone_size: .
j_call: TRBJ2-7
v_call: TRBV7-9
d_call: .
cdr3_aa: CASSPQGDEQYF
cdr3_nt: TGTGCCAGCAGCCCACAGGGTGACGAGCAGTACTTC

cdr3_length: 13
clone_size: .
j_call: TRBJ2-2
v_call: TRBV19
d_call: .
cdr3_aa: CASSIGGTGELFF
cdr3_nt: TGTGCCAGTAGTATAGGCGGGACCGGGGAGCTGTTTTTT

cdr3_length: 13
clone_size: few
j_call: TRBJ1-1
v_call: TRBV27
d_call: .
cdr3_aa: CASSLPDRSGAFF
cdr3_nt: TGTGCCAGCAGTTTACCCGACAGGTCGGGAGCTTTCTTT

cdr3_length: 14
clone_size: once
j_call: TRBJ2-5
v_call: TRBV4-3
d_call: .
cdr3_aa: CASSQAGTQETQYF
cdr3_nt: TGCGCCAGCAGCCAGGCGGGCACCCAAGAGACCCAGTACTTC

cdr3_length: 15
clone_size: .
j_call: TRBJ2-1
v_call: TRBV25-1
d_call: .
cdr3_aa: CASSAQGTYYNEQFF
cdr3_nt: TGTGCCAGCAGCGCACAGGGAACCTACTACAATGAGCAGTTCTTC

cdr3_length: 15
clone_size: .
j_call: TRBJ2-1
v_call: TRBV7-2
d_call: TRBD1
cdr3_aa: CASNMGQGPYNEQFF
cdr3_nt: TGTGCCAGCAATATGGGACAGGGGCCATACAATGAGCAGTTCTTC

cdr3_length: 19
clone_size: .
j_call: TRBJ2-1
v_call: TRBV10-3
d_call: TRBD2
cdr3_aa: CAISESGTSGGGSYNEQFF
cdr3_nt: TGTGCCATCAGTGAGTCAGGGACTAGCGGGGGGGGCTCCTACAATGAGCAGTTCTTC

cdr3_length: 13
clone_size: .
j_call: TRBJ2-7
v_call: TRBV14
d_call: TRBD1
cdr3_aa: CASSLGQGYEQYF
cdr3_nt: TGTGCCAGCAGCTTGGGACAGGGCTACGAGCAGTACTTC